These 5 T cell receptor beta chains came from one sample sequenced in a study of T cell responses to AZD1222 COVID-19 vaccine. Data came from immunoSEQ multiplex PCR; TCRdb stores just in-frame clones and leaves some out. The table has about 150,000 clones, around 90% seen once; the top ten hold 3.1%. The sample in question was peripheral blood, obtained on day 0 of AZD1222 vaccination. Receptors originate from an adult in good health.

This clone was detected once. The DNA of the CDR3 is TGTGCCACCAGCAGAGATCGGTTGACTAGCGGGGACAAGCAGTTCTTC. This encodes CATSRDRLTSGDKQFF. The rearrangement uses TRBV15 and TRBJ2-1; 11 bases line up with TRBD2. The CDR3 length is 16 residues. V lost 0 bases to trimming and J lost 11 bases; unmatched junction nucleotides: 9. Per germline, CDR1 LNHNV and CDR2 YYDKDF (reference sequence).

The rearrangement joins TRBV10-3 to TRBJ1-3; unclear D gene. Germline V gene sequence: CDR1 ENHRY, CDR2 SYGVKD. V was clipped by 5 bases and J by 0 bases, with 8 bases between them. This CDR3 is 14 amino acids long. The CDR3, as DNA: TGTGCCATCAGTTCGGAGAGCTCTGGAAACACCATATATTTT. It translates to CAISSESSGNTIYF.

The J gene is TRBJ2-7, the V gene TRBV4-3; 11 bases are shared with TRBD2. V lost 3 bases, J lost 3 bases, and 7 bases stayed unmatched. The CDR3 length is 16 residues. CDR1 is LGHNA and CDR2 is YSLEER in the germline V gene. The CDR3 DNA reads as TGCGCCAGCAGCCAGTATACCGGGACTAGCGGCTACGAGCAGTACTTC. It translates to CASSQYTGTSGYEQYF.

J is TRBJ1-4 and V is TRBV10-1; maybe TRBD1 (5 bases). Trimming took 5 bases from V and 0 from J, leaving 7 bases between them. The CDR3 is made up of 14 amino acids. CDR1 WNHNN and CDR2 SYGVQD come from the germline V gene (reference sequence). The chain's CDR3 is CASSTGATNEKLFF. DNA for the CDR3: TGCGCCAGCAGTACAGGAGCAACTAATGAAAAACTGTTTTTT.

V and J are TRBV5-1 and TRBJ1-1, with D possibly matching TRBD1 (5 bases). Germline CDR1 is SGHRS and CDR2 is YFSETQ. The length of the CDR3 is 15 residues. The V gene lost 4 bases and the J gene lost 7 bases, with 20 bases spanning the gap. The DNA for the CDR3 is TGCGCCAGCAGCCTCGCCTTGGCTCCCGGGGGTGAAGCTTTCTTT. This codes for CASSLALAPGGEAFF.